This TCR beta chain was sequenced in a study of vaccination effects on CD4 cells after COVID-19. Across the study: ViraFEST assay sequencing came after antigen-specific CD4+ T cells were expanded with viral peptide pools.

With 10 days of culture completed, CD4+ T cells were isolated. The person's infection with SARS-CoV-2, confirmed by PCR, took place between March and December 2020. Of the BNT162b2 and mRNA-1273 vaccines, participants received two doses of one or the other. Libraries were prepared by immunoSEQ multiplex PCR; TCRdb keeps only in-frame clonotypes and omits some of them. Of about 46,000 clones in the sample, over 60% are singletons; the top ten hold 5% to 6.5%. General observations from the study: Limitations: small convalescent group and missing early post-infection timepoints.

Of note for this clone: The target antigen is unknown.

V lost 6 bases and J lost 0; bases outside the gene matches: 12. This CDR3 is built from 19 residues. The germline V gene has CDR1 LNHDA and CDR2 SQIVND (reference sequence). The chain combines TRBV19 with TRBJ2-1, with 12 bases identical to TRBD2. Sequenced here: CD4+ T cells from PBMCs cultured without peptide, sampled after COVID-19 vaccination. The TCR comes from a human donor who had a prior SARS-CoV-2 infection. The CDR3 DNA sequence: TGTGCCAGTAGATGGTCGACTAGCGGGAGCCCTAGCTCCTACAATGAGCAGTTCTTC. Translation gives CASRWSTSGSPSSYNEQFF.